This TCR beta chain was captured in a study of identical twins. Broader study findings: Modelling approaches yielded underestimates of out-of-frame TCR alpha sharing between monozygotic twins. Abundant cord blood beta clonotypes carried fewer insertions; memory repertoires showed none. Weaker excess twin sharing was seen among beta out-of-frame sequences.

J was trimmed by 2 bases and V by 3 bases; bases with no gene match: 14. CDR3 length: 17 amino acids. Germline V lookup: CDR1 DFQATT, CDR2 SNEGSKA (reference sequence). Unique molecular identifiers were present on the cDNA, which also gained a universal primer site by template switching. One entry per CDR3 protein results from TCRdb running MiXCR on the 5' RACE reads. The data hold fewer than 800,000 distinct CDR3 sequences, with about 7.1% observed a single time. This clonotype was seen only a few times. Its specificity is unknown. These records were also assigned to another study, of yellow fever vaccine responses in identical twins.

V and J are TRBV20-1 and TRBJ2-5; 8 bases match TRBD2. The specimen was PBMCs. The sequence was collected from a woman under 30 in good health. The CDR3 region is CSASSLSAGVLQETQYF. DNA of the CDR3: TGCAGTGCTAGTTCCCTCTCAGCGGGAGTACTACAAGAGACCCAGTACTTC.